One T cell receptor beta chain is described in this entry. V gave up 8 bases and J gave up 5 bases; unmatched junction bases: 8. The CDR3 is made up of 13 amino acids. From germline, CDR1 is MNHEY and CDR2 SMNVEV (reference sequence). These data come from a study of CD8 T cells in Susac syndrome. The multiple sclerosis controls consisted of treatment-naive patients with relapsing-remitting disease, either stable or active. TEMRA cells were FACS-enriched, and CD8+ and CD4+ T cells were isolated negatively. RNA totalling about 0.5 to 1 ug underwent reverse transcription with random hexamers. TCR beta CDR3 was amplified by immunoSEQ covering 54 Vbeta and 13 Jbeta. One entry per CDR3 protein, called by TCRdb with MiXCR from the immunoSEQ multiplex PCR reads. The table records about 210,000 distinct CDR3 sequences, 95% of them present only once.

This rearrangement joins TRBV27 to TRBJ1-1; 7 bases line up with TRBD1. The source of this sequence is a human donor with multiple sclerosis. The sequencing sample was made of CD4+ T cells from PBMCs. DNA for the CDR3: TGTGCCAGCGGGGACAGACAGCTAACTGAAGCTTTCTTT. It encodes CASGDRQLTEAFF.